Listed below are T cell receptor beta chains from one sample, sequenced in a study of multiple sclerosis patients with progressive multifocal leukoencephalopathy. Some clones are missing from TCRdb's copy, which holds only in-frame ones; the method was immunoSEQ multiplex PCR. The sample has 30,000 or so clones, around 85% seen once; the top ten hold 9.5% to 15%. The input for sequencing was PBMCs, taken from a patient treated with natalizumab. Every receptor here comes from a young woman with progressive multifocal leukoencephalopathy. CDR3s include the opening cysteine and the closing phenylalanine or tryptophan. Each record gives: CDR3 protein, CDR3 DNA, J gene, clone size, V gene, D gene. The D gene is left open where the match is weak. Clone size is not always given. Where it is, it says once, few, many or a class for expanded clones.

cdr3_aa: CAWVPPGRNTYGYTF; cdr3_nt: TGTGCCTGGGTCCCCCCAGGGAGGAATACCTATGGCTACACCTTC; j_call: TRBJ1-2; clone_size: few; v_call: TRBV30; d_call: NA
cdr3_aa: CASSLGRYEQYF; cdr3_nt: TGTGCCAGCAGTTTGGGCCGTTACGAGCAGTACTTC; j_call: TRBJ2-7; clone_size: NA; v_call: TRBV28; d_call: NA
cdr3_aa: CASWTISSGGYTF; cdr3_nt: TGTGCCAGCTGGACGATTTCCTCTGGCGGCTACACCTTC; j_call: TRBJ1-2; clone_size: NA; v_call: TRBV6-5; d_call: NA
cdr3_aa: CATQYVGGSNTGELFF; cdr3_nt: TGTGCCACACAGTATGTAGGCGGATCGAACACCGGGGAGCTGTTTTTT; j_call: TRBJ2-2; clone_size: NA; v_call: TRBV19; d_call: NA
cdr3_aa: CASSQDTGSGNTIYF; cdr3_nt: TGCGCCAGCAGCCAAGATACAGGGTCTGGAAACACCATATATTTT; j_call: TRBJ1-3; clone_size: NA; v_call: TRBV4-3; d_call: NA
cdr3_aa: CASSFGSLANYGYTF; cdr3_nt: TGTGCCAGCAGTTTCGGCTCGTTAGCTAACTATGGCTACACCTTC; j_call: TRBJ1-2; clone_size: NA; v_call: TRBV28; d_call: NA
cdr3_aa: CASSLRGDSPLHF; cdr3_nt: TGTGCCAGCAGTTTGAGGGGGGACTCACCCCTCCACTTT; j_call: TRBJ1-6; clone_size: NA; v_call: TRBV28; d_call: NA
cdr3_aa: CATSRASNKQAYNEKLFF; cdr3_nt: TGTGCCACCAGCAGAGCCTCAAACAAACAGGCCTATAATGAAAAACTGTTTTTT; j_call: TRBJ1-4; clone_size: once; v_call: TRBV15; d_call: NA
cdr3_aa: CASKVTFSAYGYTF; cdr3_nt: TGTGCCAGCAAAGTCACATTTTCGGCCTATGGCTACACCTTC; j_call: TRBJ1-2; clone_size: NA; v_call: TRBV27; d_call: NA
cdr3_aa: CASSQDEDRGYTF; cdr3_nt: TGTGCCAGCAGCCAAGATGAGGACCGGGGCTACACCTTC; j_call: TRBJ1-2; clone_size: NA; v_call: TRBV4-2; d_call: NA
cdr3_aa: CASSLSVRADYGYTF; cdr3_nt: TGTGCCAGCAGCTTGTCGGTCAGGGCGGACTATGGCTACACCTTC; j_call: TRBJ1-2; clone_size: NA; v_call: TRBV5-5; d_call: NA
cdr3_aa: CASSLEDRGSSNEQFF; cdr3_nt: TGTGCCAGCAGCTTGGAAGACAGGGGGTCATCCAATGAGCAGTTCTTC; j_call: TRBJ2-1; clone_size: NA; v_call: TRBV5-4; d_call: TRBD1
cdr3_aa: CASSMMSLDNQPQHF; cdr3_nt: TGTGCCAGTAGTATGATGTCGCTTGACAATCAGCCCCAGCATTTT; j_call: TRBJ1-5; clone_size: NA; v_call: TRBV19; d_call: NA
cdr3_aa: CAISESGTAYEQYF; cdr3_nt: TGTGCCATCAGTGAGTCGGGAACTGCCTACGAGCAGTACTTC; j_call: TRBJ2-7; clone_size: few; v_call: TRBV10-3; d_call: NA
cdr3_aa: CASSTRDSEQYF; cdr3_nt: TGTGCCAGCAGCACCCGGGACAGCGAGCAGTACTTC; j_call: TRBJ2-7; clone_size: NA; v_call: TRBV7-9; d_call: TRBD1
cdr3_aa: CASSFYGVAGLTGELFF; cdr3_nt: TGTGCCAGCAGTTTTTACGGGGTAGCGGGATTAACCGGGGAGCTGTTTTTT; j_call: TRBJ2-2; clone_size: few; v_call: TRBV27; d_call: TRBD2
cdr3_aa: CAGATAGDQPQHF; cdr3_nt: TGTGCCGGGGCGACTGCGGGGGATCAGCCCCAGCATTTT; j_call: TRBJ1-5; clone_size: NA; v_call: TRBV30; d_call: NA
cdr3_aa: CASSSSGGPNTGELFF; cdr3_nt: TGTGCCAGCAGTTCATCGGGAGGACCGAACACCGGGGAGCTGTTTTTT; j_call: TRBJ2-2; clone_size: NA; v_call: TRBV7-9; d_call: TRBD2
cdr3_aa: CATSRDLSRGETQYF; cdr3_nt: TGTGCCACCAGCAGAGATTTGAGTAGGGGAGAGACCCAGTACTTC; j_call: TRBJ2-5; clone_size: NA; v_call: TRBV15; d_call: NA
cdr3_aa: CASSLRGTGDNEQFF; cdr3_nt: TGTGCCAGCAGCTTAAGGGGGACAGGGGACAATGAGCAGTTCTTC; j_call: TRBJ2-1; clone_size: once; v_call: TRBV7-2; d_call: TRBD1
cdr3_aa: CASSPRTVYGYTF; cdr3_nt: TGTGCCAGCAGTCCGAGGACGGTCTATGGCTACACCTTC; j_call: TRBJ1-2; clone_size: NA; v_call: TRBV27; d_call: NA
cdr3_aa: CASSRTWDGADTQYF; cdr3_nt: TGTGCCAGTAGTAGGACTTGGGATGGCGCAGATACGCAGTATTTT; j_call: TRBJ2-3; clone_size: NA; v_call: TRBV19; d_call: NA
cdr3_aa: CASRERGPNQPQHF; cdr3_nt: TGTGCCAGCAGAGAGAGGGGGCCCAATCAGCCCCAGCATTTT; j_call: TRBJ1-5; clone_size: NA; v_call: TRBV6-5; d_call: TRBD1
cdr3_aa: CASSFNYQETQYF; cdr3_nt: TGTGCCAGCAGCTTTAACTACCAAGAGACCCAGTACTTC; j_call: TRBJ2-5; clone_size: NA; v_call: TRBV11-2; d_call: NA
cdr3_aa: CASSLYSSGNTIYF; cdr3_nt: TGTGCCAGCAGTTTGTACAGCTCTGGAAACACCATATATTTT; j_call: TRBJ1-3; clone_size: few; v_call: TRBV27; d_call: NA
cdr3_aa: CASIGTWDSPLHF; cdr3_nt: TGTGCCAGCATAGGGACTTGGGATTCACCCCTCCACTTT; j_call: TRBJ1-6; clone_size: NA; v_call: TRBV2; d_call: NA
cdr3_aa: CASSHTGDAGDTQYF; cdr3_nt: TGTGCCAGCAGCCACACAGGGGATGCAGGAGATACGCAGTATTTT; j_call: TRBJ2-3; clone_size: NA; v_call: TRBV5-4; d_call: TRBD1
cdr3_aa: CASRAGRPLNTEAFF; cdr3_nt: TGTGCCAGCAGGGCAGGGAGACCCTTGAACACTGAAGCTTTCTTT; j_call: TRBJ1-1; clone_size: NA; v_call: TRBV2; d_call: NA
cdr3_aa: CASSLAADSQPEFF; cdr3_nt: TGTGCCAGCAGCTTAGCGGCCGACTCCCAACCTGAGTTCTTC; j_call: TRBJ2-1; clone_size: NA; v_call: TRBV7-3; d_call: NA
cdr3_aa: CASSQSPLRAPTGDTQYF; cdr3_nt: TGCGCCAGCAGCCAAAGTCCCCTTCGAGCCCCGACGGGGGATACGCAGTATTTT; j_call: TRBJ2-3; clone_size: NA; v_call: TRBV4-1; d_call: NA
cdr3_aa: CASSIAGTDTQYF; cdr3_nt: TGTGCCAGTAGTATAGCGGGAACGGATACGCAGTATTTT; j_call: TRBJ2-3; clone_size: NA; v_call: TRBV19; d_call: NA
cdr3_aa: CASTLNLRGDGYTF; cdr3_nt: TGTGCCAGCACGCTCAATTTACGGGGTGATGGCTACACCTTC; j_call: TRBJ1-2; clone_size: NA; v_call: TRBV6-5; d_call: NA
cdr3_aa: CASSPVGTGSDEQFF; cdr3_nt: TGCGCCAGCAGCCCGGTGGGGACAGGGTCTGATGAGCAGTTCTTC; j_call: TRBJ2-1; clone_size: NA; v_call: TRBV5-1; d_call: TRBD1
cdr3_aa: CASSYSGTGAKDTQYF; cdr3_nt: TGTGCCAGCAGTTACTCCGGGACAGGGGCTAAAGATACGCAGTATTTT; j_call: TRBJ2-3; clone_size: NA; v_call: TRBV6-6; d_call: TRBD1
cdr3_aa: CASSHLEVDNYGYTF; cdr3_nt: TGTGCCAGCAGCCACCTCGAAGTTGACAACTATGGCTACACCTTC; j_call: TRBJ1-2; clone_size: NA; v_call: TRBV6-5; d_call: NA
cdr3_aa: CASRRLAEAGELFF; cdr3_nt: TGTGCCAGCAGGCGACTAGCGGAGGCCGGGGAGCTGTTTTTT; j_call: TRBJ2-2; clone_size: NA; v_call: TRBV6-5; d_call: TRBD2
cdr3_aa: CASFPRDNSYEQYF; cdr3_nt: TGTGCCAGCTTCCCCCGGGACAACTCCTACGAGCAGTACTTC; j_call: TRBJ2-7; clone_size: NA; v_call: TRBV7-8; d_call: NA
cdr3_aa: CASSPGGSSHEQYF; cdr3_nt: TGTGCCAGCAGCCCCGGCGGATCAAGTCACGAGCAGTACTTC; j_call: TRBJ2-7; clone_size: NA; v_call: TRBV27; d_call: NA
cdr3_aa: CASTPQGVGEKLFF; cdr3_nt: TGCGCCAGCACCCCACAGGGGGTAGGTGAAAAACTGTTTTTT; j_call: TRBJ1-4; clone_size: NA; v_call: TRBV5-1; d_call: TRBD1
cdr3_aa: CASSVGFQETQYF; cdr3_nt: TGTGCCAGCAGTGTCGGGTTTCAAGAGACCCAGTACTTC; j_call: TRBJ2-5; clone_size: NA; v_call: TRBV2; d_call: NA
cdr3_aa: CASSQVRGGTYEQYF; cdr3_nt: TGCGCCAGCAGCCAAGTCCGAGGGGGGACCTACGAGCAGTACTTC; j_call: TRBJ2-7; clone_size: NA; v_call: TRBV4-1; d_call: NA
cdr3_aa: CASNSGGWHNSPLHF; cdr3_nt: TGTGCCAGCAACTCAGGGGGCTGGCATAATTCACCCCTCCACTTT; j_call: TRBJ1-6; clone_size: NA; v_call: TRBV28; d_call: TRBD1
cdr3_aa: CASSPTAIGNTIYF; cdr3_nt: TGTGCCAGCAGCCCGACAGCAATTGGAAACACCATATATTTT; j_call: TRBJ1-3; clone_size: NA; v_call: TRBV5-6; d_call: NA
cdr3_aa: CASSTPLGQGRNTEAFF; cdr3_nt: TGTGCCAGTAGTACACCACTCGGACAGGGGAGGAACACTGAAGCTTTCTTT; j_call: TRBJ1-1; clone_size: NA; v_call: TRBV19; d_call: TRBD1
cdr3_aa: CASSYLAGSTDTQYF; cdr3_nt: TGTGCCAGCAGCTACCTAGCGGGGAGCACAGATACGCAGTATTTT; j_call: TRBJ2-3; clone_size: NA; v_call: TRBV7-2; d_call: TRBD2
cdr3_aa: CASGASGDTDTQYF; cdr3_nt: TGTGCTAGCGGGGCCAGCGGGGACACAGATACGCAGTATTTT; j_call: TRBJ2-3; clone_size: NA; v_call: TRBV12-5; d_call: TRBD2
cdr3_aa: CASSQRGQVDQPQHF; cdr3_nt: TGTGCCAGCAGCCAAAGAGGGCAGGTAGACCAGCCCCAGCATTTT; j_call: TRBJ1-5; clone_size: NA; v_call: TRBV6-1; d_call: NA
cdr3_aa: CASARGYTEAFF; cdr3_nt: TGTGCCAGCGCCCGGGGTTACACTGAAGCTTTCTTT; j_call: TRBJ1-1; clone_size: few; v_call: TRBV6-6; d_call: NA